Described below is a single T cell receptor (beta chain) sequence and its context. Its antigen is not known. In the PCR, 60 Vbeta and 13 Jbeta primers were used. Produced via immunoSEQ multiplex PCR; TCRdb's table is partial and in-frame only. The sample holds around 210,000 clones, 60% to 80% seen once. The source of the sample is a study of cytomegalovirus exposure and HLA in healthy donors. Germline-derived CDR1 and CDR2 are MDHEN and SYDVKM. The V gene lost 4 bases and the J gene lost 0 bases, with 10 bases spanning the gap. The CDR3 runs to 14 residues. The study's findings and limits: DRB1 had the most TCR associations and HLA-C the fewest, a later analysis found, with rates varying by HLA locus.

What was sequenced was PBMCs. This TCR was sampled from a woman aged 25-40 years in good health and CMV-seronegative. The chain combines TRBV28 with TRBJ2-7, with TRBD2 as a possible D gene (6 bases). CDR3 nucleotide sequence: TGTGCCAGCAGTTCGGGACTCATCTCCTACGAGCAGTACTTC. Translated, it gives CASSSGLISYEQYF.